This TCR beta chain derives from a study of shared clonotypes between healthy human individuals. About the study: Per donor, CD8 memory used one plate, CD8 naive used two, CD4 memory used three and CD4 naive used three.

Whole-study findings and limits: Exclusively blood specimens were collected; tissue repertoires likely differ.

The CDR3 runs 14 residues. V was pared by 6 bases and J by 0 bases, with 4 bases of the junction left unmatched. The germline V gene encodes CDR1 MNHEY and CDR2 SMNVEV (reference sequence). About this clone itself: Its antigen remains unknown.

TCRdb's copy holds only in-frame clones and misses some; the assay was immunoSEQ multiplex PCR. The sample yields hundreds of thousands of clones, 55% to 85% seen once. The source is a woman aged 25 to 39 in good health. The chain employs TRBV27 and TRBJ2-7, with 8 bases lining up with TRBD1. The sequencing input was memory CD4+ T cells sorted from blood. The subset was: CD45RA-negative fraction. The CDR3 here is CASRGTGLSYEQYF. In DNA, the CDR3 is TGTGCCAGCAGAGGGACAGGCCTCTCCTACGAGCAGTACTTC.